A single sample is the source of the 19 T cell receptor beta chains below, sequenced in a study of cytomegalovirus exposure and HLA in healthy donors (dated by TCRdb to the late 2010s). The method behind the library was the immunoSEQ multiplex PCR assay. For the multiplex PCR, a mixture combining 60 forward primers for TCR Vbeta segments and 13 reverse primers for TCR Jbeta segments was used. TCRdb mirrors the immuneACCESS table, restricted to in-frame sequences. Some clones are absent from its copies; in checked studies, under half trace to an unresolved V gene, and the reason for the others is unknown. Here the sample has 150,000 to 250,000 clones; under 90% occur a single time. The top ten clonotypes cover roughly 0.097% of the sample. The sample comprised PBMCs. The receptors shown here come from a boy between 2 and 10 years old in good health and CMV-seronegative.

The CDR3 DNA follows: TGTGCCAGCAGACCAATGGGGGGGAGGATCTATGGCTACACCTTC. Protein sequence: CASRPMGGRIYGYTF. The gene calls are TRBV27 and TRBJ1-2; weak D call: TRBD1 (5 bases). CDR1 and CDR2 (germline): MNHEY, SMNVEV (reference sequence). This CDR3 is 15 amino acids long. Trimming shortened V by 6 bases and J by 4 bases, and 18 bases separated the two germline ends.

The chain employs TRBV7-2 and TRBJ2-7, with D maybe TRBD1 (6 bases). The germline gives CDR1 SGHTA, CDR2 FQGNSA. Trimming took off 0 bases at V and 0 bases at J, with 9 bases between the two ends. This CDR3 comprises 15 residues. CDR3 in DNA: TGTGCCAGCAGCTTAGCAACAGGGAGCTCCTACGAGCAGTACTTC. Translated: CASSLATGSSYEQYF.

The chain uses TRBV5-1 and TRBJ1-1, with 7 bases matching TRBD1. CDR3 size: 15 residues. V shed 6 bases and J 0 bases; nucleotides not matched to a gene: 8. Germline CDR1 and CDR2: SGHRS and YFSETQ. The CDR3 DNA sequence: TGCGCCAGCATCACTGGGGGACAGATGAACACTGAAGCTTTCTTT. This encodes CASITGGQMNTEAFF.

The chain recombines TRBV7-8 with TRBJ2-3; perhaps TRBD2 as D (5 bases). Germline V gives CDR1 SGHVS, CDR2 FQNEAQ. The CDR3 loop spans 16 amino acids. V dropped 4 bases and J dropped 2 bases, with 16 bases sitting between them. CDR3 loop: CASSSRRADLTDTQYF. The CDR3 DNA reads as TGTGCCAGCAGCTCTAGGCGGGCGGACCTCACAGATACGCAGTATTTT. Looking up the rest from reference TRBV7-8 and TRBJ2-3 gives the full variable domain: GAGVSQSPRYKVAKRGQDVALRCDPISGHVSLFWYQQALGQGPEFLTYFQNEAQLDKSGLPSDRFFAERPEGSVSTLKIQRTQQEDSAVYLCASSSRRADLTDTQYFGPGTRLTVL.

This clone was detected a few times. V is TRBV2 and J is TRBJ1-5, with TRBD1 identical over 7 bases. Unmatched junction bases numbered 3, after V lost 7 bases and J lost 3 bases. From germline, CDR1 is SNHLY and CDR2 FYNNEI. This CDR3 has 13 residues. This CDR3 reads CASTGQANQPQHF. In DNA form, the CDR3 reads TGTGCCAGCACCGGACAGGCCAATCAGCCCCAGCATTTT.

The J gene is TRBJ1-2, the V gene TRBV7-3; 7 bases fit TRBD1. The CDR3 extends over 14 amino acids. Germline V lookup: CDR1 SGHTA, CDR2 FQGTGA. Trimming at V came to 5 bases and at J to 3 bases, leaving 6 bases not matched to a gene. In nucleotides, the CDR3 is TGTGCCAGCAGCGTAGGGGGCGCGGACTATGGCTACACCTTC. Protein sequence: CASSVGGADYGYTF.

This clone has a handful of counts. The chain recombines TRBV5-1 with TRBJ2-5; TRBD2 aligns across 9 bases. The CDR3 totals 17 residues. V was clipped by 3 bases and J by 2 bases; unmatched bases: 11. Per the germline V gene, CDR1 is SGHRS and CDR2 is YFSETQ. CDR3 nucleotide sequence: TGCGCCAGCAGCTCCGGGACTAGCTACTGGGTACAAGAGACCCAGTACTTC. This gives the protein CASSSGTSYWVQETQYF.

This sequence joins TRBV7-9 and TRBJ1-2, with TRBD1 identical over 8 bases. Germline lookup yields CDR1 SEHNR and CDR2 FQNEAQ (reference sequence). V shed 3 bases, J shed 2 bases, and the junction held 5 bases outside the gene matches. The CDR3 has 15 residues. CDR3 nucleotide sequence: TGTGCCAGCAGCTTGAACAGGGGGGAGAACTATGGCTACACCTTC. Protein sequence: CASSLNRGENYGYTF.

The chain couples TRBV30 to TRBJ1-1; 10 bases agree with TRBD1. V was clipped by 2 bases and J by 10 bases; unmatched bases: 4. The length of the CDR3 is 12 residues. Germline CDR1 reads GTSNPN; CDR2 reads SVGIG (reference sequence). The CDR3 region is CAWSWDRGLAFF. The CDR3 region has the DNA TGTGCCTGGAGTTGGGACAGGGGATTAGCTTTCTTT.

V usage is TRBV2 and J usage is TRBJ1-3; D is undetermined. The CDR3 has 14 residues. Per the germline V gene, CDR1 is SNHLY and CDR2 is FYNNEI. The V end lost 3 bases, the J end lost 4 bases, and 10 bases lay between the germline ends. Here the CDR3 reads CASSDRQVGNTIYF. The CDR3, as DNA: TGTGCCAGCAGTGACCGGCAGGTCGGAAACACCATATATTTT.

The rearrangement links TRBV7-2 to TRBJ2-3, with D perhaps TRBD1 (5 bases). The CDR3 covers 16 residues. Germline assignment: CDR1 SGHTA and CDR2 FQGNSA. Trimming took 5 bases from V and 0 from J, leaving 15 bases between them. The CDR3 region is CASSLGWGASTDTQYF. The CDR3 DNA sequence: TGTGCCAGCAGCCTAGGATGGGGCGCCAGCACAGATACGCAGTATTTT.

CDR3 DNA: TGTGCCAGCAGCTTAGCGCGGACAGATACGCAGTATTTT. Residues: CASSLARTDTQYF. V gene TRBV7-9 combines with J gene TRBJ2-3; D unclear. Germline V lookup: CDR1 SEHNR, CDR2 FQNEAQ (reference sequence). The length of the CDR3 is 13 residues. Trimming stripped 0 bases from V and 3 bases from J, with 4 bases between.

This clone was seen once. This chain uses TRBV18 with TRBJ1-4; possibly TRBD1 for D (6 bases). Trimming removed 4 bases at V and 7 bases at J, with 10 bases between. Per the germline V gene, CDR1 is KGHSH and CDR2 is LQKENI. This CDR3 is 13 amino acids long. The CDR3 DNA reads TGTGCCAGCTCACTAGGACAGACTGAAAAACTGTTTTTT. This sequence encodes CASSLGQTEKLFF. Full variable domain (outside the CDR3, taken from reference TRBV18 and TRBJ1-4): NAGVMQNPRHLVRRRGQEARLRCSPMKGHSHVYWYRQLPEEGLKFMVYLQKENIIDESGMPKERFSAEFPKEGPSILRIQQVVRGDSAAYFCASSLGQTEKLFFGSGTQLSVL.

Concerning this clone: The junction shows a germline mismatch at one end, possibly a read error. The rearrangement joins TRBV5-6 to TRBJ2-3; D might be TRBD1 (5 bases). The CDR3 runs 14 residues. Germline CDR1 is SGHDT and CDR2 is YYEEEE. The CDR3 DNA sequence: TGTGCCGGCAGCTTGGACGGACACACTAATACGCAGTATTTT. It codes for CAGSLDGHTNTQYF.

The chain uses TRBV6-5 and TRBJ2-7; TRBD1 might be the D (5 bases). Germline CDR1 MNHEY, CDR2 SVGAGI. V was clipped by 4 bases and J by 3 bases, with 7 bases between them. The length of the CDR3 is 12 residues. The CDR3 coding sequence is TGTGCCAGCAGTTCCGACAGCTACGAGCAGTACTTC. Translated: CASSSDSYEQYF.

This rearrangement joins TRBV5-8 to TRBJ1-3; perhaps TRBD1 as D (6 bases). Trimming removed 5 bases at V and 0 bases at J, with 15 bases between. CDR1 SGHTS and CDR2 YDEGEE come from the germline V gene. The CDR3 length is 16 residues. The CDR3 spells CASRSWDTNSGNTIYF. CDR3 DNA: TGTGCCAGCAGAAGTTGGGACACAAACTCTGGAAACACCATATATTTT. The whole variable domain, filled in from reference TRBV5-8 and TRBJ1-3, reads EAGVTQSPTHLIKTRGQQATLRCSPISGHTSVYWYQQALGLGLQFLLWYDEGEERNRGNFPPRFSGRQFPNYSSELNVNALELEDSALYLCASRSWDTNSGNTIYFGEGSWLTVV.

The chain recombines TRBV2 with TRBJ2-3, with TRBD1 as a possible D gene (6 bases). CDR1 and CDR2 (germline): SNHLY, FYNNEI. The CDR3 is made up of 15 amino acids. Trimming removed 7 bases from V and 1 base from J, with 15 bases in between. The CDR3 spells CASTYRTAGTDTQYF. CDR3 nucleotide sequence: TGTGCCAGCACCTACCGGACAGCGGGCACAGATACGCAGTATTTT.

The V call is TRBV10-3, the J call TRBJ1-2; D unclear. Deletions cut 6 bases from V and 0 bases from J, with 5 bases between. Germline CDR1 is ENHRY and CDR2 is SYGVKD. CDR3 size: 12 residues. This chain's CDR3 is CAIRTPNYGYTF. The CDR3 DNA reads TGTGCCATCAGGACACCTAACTATGGCTACACCTTC.

CDR3 sequence reads: CASSLGQVEAFF. The CDR3 DNA reads as TGTGCCAGCTCGCTTGGACAGGTTGAAGCTTTCTTT. The chain is built from TRBV18 and TRBJ1-1; 7 bases are a match to TRBD1. In germline, CDR1 is KGHSH, CDR2 LQKENI. V was pared by 6 bases and J by 7 bases, with 5 bases of the junction left unmatched. The CDR3 covers 12 residues.